Listed below are T cell receptor beta chains from one sample, sequenced in a study of blood T cell repertoires in COVID-19. Sequenced by immunoSEQ multiplex PCR; TCRdb stores in-frame clones only, minus some. The top ten hold 1.5% to 2% of the sample, which has almost 400,000 clones, over 85% seen once. The sample consisted of PBMCs or T cells enriched from blood (not recorded which). These receptor sequences come from a woman in her thirties who had recovered from COVID-19. Each CDR3 is given with its conserved first and last residue. The D gene is left open where the match is weak. Rows give clone size only sometimes, using once, few, many, or a class for an expanded clone.

J gene: TRBJ1-6
clone size: NA
V gene: TRBV9
D gene: NA
CDR3 DNA: TGTGCCAGCAGCCGGGAGGGGGAGACCGGTTCACCCCTCCACTTT
CDR3 protein: CASSREGETGSPLHF

J gene: TRBJ1-1
clone size: NA
V gene: TRBV19
D gene: TRBD1
CDR3 DNA: TGTGCCAGTAGTATAGATTATCTAGGCAGGGGGCCGAACACTGAAGCTTTCTTT
CDR3 protein: CASSIDYLGRGPNTEAFF

J gene: TRBJ1-5
clone size: once
V gene: TRBV11-2
D gene: NA
CDR3 DNA: TGTGCCAGCAGCTTATTGGGGCCTAGCAATCAGCCCCAGCATTTT
CDR3 protein: CASSLLGPSNQPQHF

J gene: TRBJ2-1
clone size: NA
V gene: TRBV12-5
D gene: TRBD2
CDR3 DNA: TGTGCTAGTGGGGGACTAGCTTACGAGCAGTTCTTC
CDR3 protein: CASGGLAYEQFF

J gene: TRBJ2-5
clone size: NA
V gene: TRBV3-1/TRBV3-2
D gene: NA
CDR3 DNA: TGTGCCAGCAGCCAAGGTCAGACAGGATCGGAGACCCAGTACTTC
CDR3 protein: CASSQGQTGSETQYF

J gene: TRBJ1-4
clone size: NA
V gene: TRBV7-9
D gene: NA
CDR3 DNA: TGTGCCAGCAGCCCACAGCTAGGACAAGATAATGAAAAACTGTTTTTT
CDR3 protein: CASSPQLGQDNEKLFF

J gene: TRBJ1-5
clone size: NA
V gene: TRBV6-2/TRBV6-3
D gene: NA
CDR3 DNA: TGTGCCAGCAGTTACTCGGGGGCAGGTCGTAATCAGCCCCAGCATTTT
CDR3 protein: CASSYSGAGRNQPQHF

J gene: TRBJ1-2
clone size: NA
V gene: TRBV6-5
D gene: TRBD1
CDR3 DNA: TGTGCCGGGGGACAGGGGAACTATGGCTACACCTTC
CDR3 protein: CAGGQGNYGYTF

J gene: TRBJ1-3
clone size: few
V gene: TRBV5-1
D gene: NA
CDR3 DNA: TGCGCCAGCAGCTCCGGGACATTGGGGAGCACCATATATTTT
CDR3 protein: CASSSGTLGSTIYF

J gene: TRBJ2-7
clone size: NA
V gene: TRBV28
D gene: NA
CDR3 DNA: TGTGCCAGCAGTACCATCGGCAGGGTCCCCAACGAGCAGTACTTC
CDR3 protein: CASSTIGRVPNEQYF

J gene: TRBJ1-6
clone size: NA
V gene: TRBV7-8
D gene: NA
CDR3 DNA: TGTGCCAGCAGCTTAGGCAGTCTCTATAATTCACCCCTCCACTTT
CDR3 protein: CASSLGSLYNSPLHF

J gene: TRBJ1-6
clone size: NA
V gene: TRBV5-1
D gene: NA
CDR3 DNA: TGCGCCAGCAGCTTGGGTCAGGGGCTGAGCTCCTATAATTCACCCCTCCACTTT
CDR3 protein: CASSLGQGLSSYNSPLHF

J gene: TRBJ1-1
clone size: NA
V gene: TRBV3-1/TRBV3-2
D gene: NA
CDR3 DNA: TGTGCCAGCAGGCCGGACAGAAAATGGGGGCTGAACACTGAAGCTTTCTTT
CDR3 protein: CASRPDRKWGLNTEAFF

J gene: TRBJ1-3
clone size: once
V gene: TRBV3-1/TRBV3-2
D gene: TRBD1
CDR3 DNA: TGTGCCAGCAGCCATACAGGGGGCTCTGGAAACACCATATATTTT
CDR3 protein: CASSHTGGSGNTIYF

J gene: TRBJ1-3
clone size: NA
V gene: TRBV10-3
D gene: NA
CDR3 DNA: TGTGCCAACACGACACCTGGAAACACCATATATTTT
CDR3 protein: CANTTPGNTIYF